Below, 5 T cell receptor beta chains from the same sample are listed, as sequenced in a study of CD8+CD57+ T cells in acquired aplastic anemia. Researchers used genomic DNA as the template to profile TCR beta VDJ and CDR3. TCRdb analysed the reads with MiXCR anew, one entry per CDR3 protein. The sample has approximately 81,000 distinct CDR3 sequences; about half are singletons. The sequenced sample was sorted CD4+, CD8+, or CD8+CD57+ T cells (not recorded which) from PBMCs. All receptors derive from a human donor in good health, serving as a control.

V usage is TRBV5-1 and J usage is TRBJ1-2, with 9 positions matching TRBD1. Germline lookup yields CDR1 SGHRS and CDR2 YFSETQ. Germline trimming cut 5 bases from V and 0 bases from J; bases unmatched to any gene: 5. This CDR3 comprises 15 residues. This CDR3 is CASSSRQGANYGYTF. CDR3 DNA: TGCGCCAGCAGTTCGAGACAGGGGGCTAACTATGGCTACACCTTC.

This clonotype was counted at least ten times. CDR3 nucleotides: TGTGCCAGCAGCTTAACCGGGACAGGGAACCACGAGCAGTACTTC. Amino acid sequence: CASSLTGTGNHEQYF. V usage is TRBV7-9 and J usage is TRBJ2-7, with TRBD1 identical over 9 bases. Germline lookup yields CDR1 SEHNR and CDR2 FQNEAQ (reference sequence). The CDR3 has 15 amino acids. The J segment lost 5 bases and the V segment lost 2 bases, leaving 7 bases of the junction unmatched.

The V gene is TRBV19, the J gene TRBJ2-7; possible D gene TRBD1, 6 bases. Trimming took 5 bases from V and 2 from J, leaving 13 bases between them. CDR3 size: 14 residues. Germline V lookup: CDR1 LNHDA, CDR2 SQIVND (reference sequence). The CDR3 spells CASSPGTRTYEQYV. DNA of the CDR3: TGTGCCAGTAGTCCCGGGACACGTACCTACGAGCAGTACGTC.

This clonotype occurred many times. The V and J genes are TRBV20-1 and TRBJ2-7, with D tentatively TRBD2 (7 bases). V dropped 3 bases and J dropped 6 bases, with 12 bases sitting between them. The CDR3 has 12 residues. CDR1 DFQATT and CDR2 SNEGSKA come from the germline V gene (reference sequence). CDR3 DNA: TGCAGTGCTAGTCGGAGGGGGGGCGAGCAGTACTTC. Residues: CSASRRGGEQYF.

This clonotype was counted once. The chain joins TRBV29-1 to TRBJ2-7, with D unresolved. The length of the CDR3 is 12 residues. V dropped 7 bases and J dropped 3 bases, with 13 bases sitting between them. Per germline, CDR1 SQVTM and CDR2 ANQGSEA. CDR3 loop: CSAVVADYEQYF. The CDR3 DNA reads TGCAGCGCCGTGGTGGCAGACTACGAGCAGTACTTC.